This T cell receptor (beta chain) was sequenced during a study of somatic mutations in cytotoxic T cells in rheumatoid arthritis. Points from the study as a whole: Comparison of CD8+ T-cell clonality between rheumatoid arthritis patients and age-matched healthy controls yielded no significant difference.

As concerns this clone: The antigen remains undetermined.

Profiling relied on immunoSEQ multiplex PCR, and the TCRdb table lists in-frame clones only, not all of them. Of roughly 16,000 clones in the sample, approximately 84% were seen once. Germline CDR1 and CDR2: SGHAT and FQNNGV. This CDR3 spans 17 amino acids. After removal of 3 bases from V and 3 bases from J, the junction contained 12 bases not matched to a gene. V is TRBV11-2 and J is TRBJ1-1, with 8 nucleotides matching TRBD1. This TCR was sampled from an adult with rheumatoid arthritis. Source material: CD8+ T cells sorted from blood. This chain's CDR3 is CASSFPDRGGMYTEAFF. The CDR3 DNA is TGTGCCAGCAGCTTCCCAGACAGGGGAGGGATGTACACTGAAGCTTTCTTT.